This record covers a single TCR beta chain. The sample belongs to a study of blood T cell repertoires in COVID-19. Profiled with immunoSEQ multiplex PCR; TCRdb holds only in-frame clones, not every one. This sample yields about 370,000 clones, of which around 87% are seen a single time; around 1% belongs to the top ten. The TCR was taken from a young man who had recovered from COVID-19. The material sequenced was PBMCs or T cells enriched from blood (not recorded which).

The CDR3 loop reads CASTLRDRGTYEQYF. The CDR3 DNA reads as TGCGCCAGCACACTCAGGGACAGGGGAACCTACGAGCAGTACTTC. This chain uses TRBV5-1 with TRBJ2-7, with 10 positions matching TRBD1. The CDR3 loop spans 15 amino acids. J was trimmed by 2 bases and V by 6 bases; bases with no gene match: 8. The germline CDR1 and CDR2 sequences are SGHRS and YFSETQ.